The sequence of this TCR beta chain was determined in a study of cytomegalovirus exposure and HLA in healthy donors. About the research overall: The same platform was used for the 120 validation repertoires and the approximately 670 first-cohort repertoires, a later analysis reported. Study-wide results and limits: Among TCR beta chains, those listed as cytomegalovirus-associated numbered about 150. Most observed TCR sequences were rare, whereas some public TCRs were detected in many donors.

Germline V lookup: CDR1 SEHNR, CDR2 FQNEAQ (reference sequence). The CDR3 length is 14 residues. Unmatched junction bases numbered 10, after V lost 7 bases and J lost 4 bases. In the case of this clone: Its target is unknown.

Clones were read by immunoSEQ multiplex PCR, and TCRdb kept only the in-frame ones, dropping some. This table holds some 170,000 clones, 86% found once. The sample was PBMCs. The origin of this receptor is a man younger than 35 in good health and CMV-seropositive. The genes are TRBV7-9 and TRBJ2-7, with TRBD1 identical over 7 bases. CDR3 loop: CASTLGQGVYEQYF. The CDR3 DNA reads TGTGCCAGCACCCTGGGGCAGGGGGTATACGAGCAGTACTTC. The whole variable domain, remainder taken from reference TRBV7-9 and TRBJ2-7, is DTGVSQNPRHKITKRGQNVTFRCDPISEHNRLYWYRQTLGQGPEFLTYFQNEAQLEKSRLLSDRFSAERPKGSFSTLEIQRTEQGDSAMYLCASTLGQGVYEQYFGPGTRLTVT.